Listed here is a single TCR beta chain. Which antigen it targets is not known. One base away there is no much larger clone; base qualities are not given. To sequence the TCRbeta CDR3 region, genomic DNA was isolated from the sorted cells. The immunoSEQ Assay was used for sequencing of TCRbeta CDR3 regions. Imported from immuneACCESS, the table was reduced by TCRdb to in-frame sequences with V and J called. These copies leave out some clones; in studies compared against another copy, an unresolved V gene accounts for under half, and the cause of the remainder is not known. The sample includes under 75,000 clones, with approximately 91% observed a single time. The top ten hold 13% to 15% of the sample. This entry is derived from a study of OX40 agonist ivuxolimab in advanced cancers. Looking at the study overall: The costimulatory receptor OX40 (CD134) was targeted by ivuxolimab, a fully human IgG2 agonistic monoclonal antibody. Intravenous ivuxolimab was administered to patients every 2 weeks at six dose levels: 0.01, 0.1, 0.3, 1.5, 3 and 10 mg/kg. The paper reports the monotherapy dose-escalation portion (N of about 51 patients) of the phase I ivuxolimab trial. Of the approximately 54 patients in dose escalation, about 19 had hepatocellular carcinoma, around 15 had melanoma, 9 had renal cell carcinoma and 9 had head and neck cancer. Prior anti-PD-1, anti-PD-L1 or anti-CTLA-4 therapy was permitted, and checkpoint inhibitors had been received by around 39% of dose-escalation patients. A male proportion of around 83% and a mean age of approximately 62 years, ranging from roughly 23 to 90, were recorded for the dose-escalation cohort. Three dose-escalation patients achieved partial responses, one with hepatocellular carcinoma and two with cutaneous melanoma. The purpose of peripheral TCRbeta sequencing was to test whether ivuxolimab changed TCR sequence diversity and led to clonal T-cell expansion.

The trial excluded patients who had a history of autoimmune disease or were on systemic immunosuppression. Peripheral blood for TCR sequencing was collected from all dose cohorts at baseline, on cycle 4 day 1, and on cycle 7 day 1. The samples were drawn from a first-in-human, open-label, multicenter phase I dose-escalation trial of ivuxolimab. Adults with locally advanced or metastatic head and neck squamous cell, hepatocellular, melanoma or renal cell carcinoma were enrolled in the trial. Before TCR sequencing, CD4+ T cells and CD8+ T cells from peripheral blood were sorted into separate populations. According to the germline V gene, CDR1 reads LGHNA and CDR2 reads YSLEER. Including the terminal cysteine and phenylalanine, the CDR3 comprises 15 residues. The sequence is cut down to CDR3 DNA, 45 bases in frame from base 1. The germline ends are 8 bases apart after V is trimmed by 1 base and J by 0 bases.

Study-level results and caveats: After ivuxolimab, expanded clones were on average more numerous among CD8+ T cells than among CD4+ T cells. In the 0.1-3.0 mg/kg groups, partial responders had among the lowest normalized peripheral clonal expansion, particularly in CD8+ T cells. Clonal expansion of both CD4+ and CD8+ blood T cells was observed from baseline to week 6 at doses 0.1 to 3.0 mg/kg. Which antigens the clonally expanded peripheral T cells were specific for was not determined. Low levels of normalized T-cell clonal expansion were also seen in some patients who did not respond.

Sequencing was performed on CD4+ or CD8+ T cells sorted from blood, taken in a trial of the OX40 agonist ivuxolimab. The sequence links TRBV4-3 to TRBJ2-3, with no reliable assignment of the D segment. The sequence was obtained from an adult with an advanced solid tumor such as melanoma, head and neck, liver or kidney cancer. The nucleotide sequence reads TGCGCCAGCAGCCAAGCTGACGGGAGCACAGATACGCAGTATTTT. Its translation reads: CASSQADGSTDTQYF.